The entry below gives a single T cell receptor beta chain sequence along with its context. Antigen unknown. TCRdb re-called the 5' RACE reads with MiXCR, one entry per CDR3 protein. The sample yields around 60,000 distinct CDR3 sequences, around 11% seen once. The sample is drawn from a study of early T cells in non-severe SARS-CoV-2 infection. The V end was cut by 5 bases, the J end by 0 bases, with 13 bases between. The CDR3 consists of 15 residues. The germline CDR1 and CDR2 sequences are SGHAT and FQNNGV. Overall study results and limits: In VDJdb matching, anti-spike CD8 responses were favored while private and CD4 specificities went missing.

This clonotype was sampled from an adult who was a healthcare worker with PCR-confirmed SARS-CoV-2 infection or an uninfected control (not recorded which). The rearrangement joins TRBV11-2 to TRBJ1-1; no clear D. The sequences come from whole blood, collected at baseline. As DNA, the CDR3 is TGTGCCAGCAGCCCCAAGACCAGGATGAACACTGAAGCTTTCTTT. Amino acids: CASSPKTRMNTEAFF.